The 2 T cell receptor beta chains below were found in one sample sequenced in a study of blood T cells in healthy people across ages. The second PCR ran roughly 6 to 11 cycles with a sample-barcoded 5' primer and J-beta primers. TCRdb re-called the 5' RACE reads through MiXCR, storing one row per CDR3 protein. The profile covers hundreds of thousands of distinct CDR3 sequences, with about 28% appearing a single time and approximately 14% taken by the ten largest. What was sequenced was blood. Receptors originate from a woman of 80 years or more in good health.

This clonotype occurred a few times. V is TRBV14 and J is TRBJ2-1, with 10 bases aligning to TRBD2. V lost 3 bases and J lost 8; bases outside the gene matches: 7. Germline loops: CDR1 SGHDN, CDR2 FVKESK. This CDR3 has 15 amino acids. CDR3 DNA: TGTGCCAGCAGCCAGCTGGAGCGGGGGGGCGATGAGCAGTTCTTC. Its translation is CASSQLERGGDEQFF.

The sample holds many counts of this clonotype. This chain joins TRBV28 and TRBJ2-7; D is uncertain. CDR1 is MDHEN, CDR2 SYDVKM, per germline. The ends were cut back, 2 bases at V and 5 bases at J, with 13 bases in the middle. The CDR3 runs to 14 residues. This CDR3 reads CASSLVGLFHEQYF. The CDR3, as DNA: TGTGCCAGCAGTTTAGTAGGGTTATTCCACGAGCAGTACTTC.